This T cell receptor beta chain was observed in a study of identical twins. Overall study findings and caveats: Abundant cord blood beta clonotypes carried fewer insertions; memory repertoires showed none. Among monozygotic twins, out-of-frame TCR alpha sharing exceeded what models predicted. Beta out-of-frame sequences displayed a weaker excess of sharing between twins.

V lost 5 bases and J lost 3, with 14 bases in between. The CDR3 contains 14 residues. This clonotype has only a few counts. The antigen is unknown. cDNA carried unique molecular identifiers, and a universal primer site was added by template switching. TCRdb reprocessed the 5' RACE reads via MiXCR and lists one record per CDR3 protein. The repertoire has approximately 590,000 distinct CDR3 sequences, around a tenth of them found once; the top ten carry approximately 3.2%. This sample was shared with a second study, whose subject was yellow fever vaccine responses in identical twins.

The receptor's source is a woman aged 18-29 years in good health. The J gene is TRBJ2-7, the V gene TRBV12-3 or TRBV12-4; D might be TRBD2 (6 bases). Sequenced: PBMCs. DNA of the CDR3: TGTGCCAGCAGTCCACAGGAGGGTTACTACGAGCAGTACTTC. This translates into CASSPQEGYYEQYF.